This T cell receptor beta chain originates from a study of T cells in Graves' hyperthyroidism and ophthalmopathy. The CDR3 has 15 amino acids. Germline CDR1 SGDLS, CDR2 YYNGEE. The germline V and J ends were trimmed by 4 bases and 1 base, with 13 bases remaining between them. Findings and limits, study-wide: The blood repertoire included most of the expanded thyroid clonotypes above 0.001. A model of 13 V-J features distinguished ophthalmopathy from stable hyperthyroidism. Ophthalmopathy prediction by the model preceded onset by a median roughly 6 months.

Regions amplified from RNA transcripts were the TCR beta CDR3 regions. The HTBI primer set drove a first-round RT-PCR of the TCR CDR3. TCRdb re-called the multiplex PCR reads through MiXCR, storing one row per CDR3 protein. The sample lists under 400,000 distinct CDR3 sequences; about 20% were seen once. No ophthalmopathy progression within 18 months constituted stable Graves' hyperthyroidism. This clonotype was seen more than once but under ten times. The antigen is unknown. This receptor was identified in a woman aged 50 to 60 with Graves' hyperthyroidism. The gene calls are TRBV9 and TRBJ2-3; weak D call: TRBD2 (5 bases). The sample consisted of blood. The CDR3 DNA sequence: TGTGCCAGCAGCCCCAGGCGTAGCGGCACAGATACGCAGTATTTT. This gives the protein CASSPRRSGTDTQYF.